Shown below are 25 T cell receptor beta chains from a single sample sequenced in a study of beta chain features in type 1 diabetes. General observations from the study: When Type 1 diabetes patients were examined, their TCRB CDR3s proved moderately but significantly shorter in all four CD4+ subsets.

TCRB transcripts that were expressed got sequenced, as all of the isolated RNA had been reverse transcribed. Here immunoSEQ multiplex PCR was the method, and the copy in TCRdb shows in-frame clones only, minus some. The table has 150,000 to 200,000 clones, about 8.3% seen once. These TCRs are of unknown antigen specificity. The sequenced material came from central memory CD4+ T cells from blood. The receptors derive from a woman between 18 and 29 years old with type 1 diabetes.

This clone occurred a few times. V is TRBV5-6 and J is TRBJ1-2; D might be TRBD1 (6 bases). The CDR3 has 15 residues. CDR1 is SGHDT and CDR2 is YYEEEE in the germline V gene. The V end lost 4 bases, the J end lost 1 base, and 14 bases lay between the germline ends. CDR3 sequence (DNA): TGTGCCAGCAGCCCCTTGGACAGCCATAACTATGGCTACACCTTC. The encoded protein is CASSPLDSHNYGYTF.

The rearrangement links TRBV7-9 to TRBJ2-3, with TRBD1 as a possible D gene (5 bases). Trimming took 3 bases from V and 1 from J, leaving 11 bases between them. The CDR3 contains 15 residues. CDR1 and CDR2 (germline): SEHNR, FQNEAQ (reference sequence). The CDR3 is CASSLGGQGTDTQYF. CDR3 coding DNA: TGTGCCAGCAGCTTGGGCGGACAAGGCACAGATACGCAGTATTTT.

The J gene is TRBJ1-1, the V gene TRBV30; perhaps TRBD1 as D (6 bases). Germline V gene sequence: CDR1 GTSNPN, CDR2 SVGIG (reference sequence). Trimming pared 0 bases from V and 1 base from J, leaving 6 bases between. The CDR3 totals 13 residues. As DNA, the CDR3 is TGTGCCTGGAGTGTACAGGGGAACACTGAAGCTTTCTTT. Amino acid sequence: CAWSVQGNTEAFF.

The V call is TRBV6-5, the J call TRBJ1-1; D perhaps matches TRBD1 (5 bases). Trimming took off 2 bases at V and 5 bases at J, with 9 bases between the two ends. This CDR3 is 13 amino acids long. Germline V gene lookup returns CDR1 MNHEY and CDR2 SVGAGI. DNA of the CDR3: TGTGCCAGCAGTTACAGCGGGGGGACTGAAGCTTTCTTT. Amino acid sequence: CASSYSGGTEAFF.

V is TRBV9 and J is TRBJ2-7; TRBD1 agrees at 11 bases. The CDR3 has 15 amino acids. Germline lookup yields CDR1 SGDLS and CDR2 YYNGEE. V shed 4 bases and J 6 bases; nucleotides not matched to a gene: 9. The CDR3 loop is CASSFITGTGGEQYF. The CDR3 DNA follows: TGTGCCAGCAGCTTCATCACCGGGACAGGGGGCGAGCAGTACTTC.

This clone has just a few counts. The chain has TRBV4-2 and TRBJ2-3; tentative D call: TRBD2 (5 bases). The CDR3 covers 18 residues. CDR1 and CDR2 (germline): LGHNA, YNFKEQ. V was clipped by 0 bases and J by 2 bases, with 18 bases between them. CDR3 sequence: CASSQDGKAAGHTDTQYF. The CDR3 DNA reads as TGTGCCAGCAGCCAAGATGGGAAGGCGGCGGGCCACACAGATACGCAGTATTTT.

This sequence joins TRBV5-1 and TRBJ2-2; D gene uncertain. The CDR3 runs to 14 residues. The V end lost 0 bases, the J end lost 5 bases, and 8 bases lay between the germline ends. Germline CDR1 SGHRS, CDR2 YFSETQ. The CDR3 loop reads CASSLEAVTGELFF. In nucleotides, the CDR3 is TGCGCCAGCAGCTTGGAGGCGGTAACCGGGGAGCTGTTTTTT. Based on the CDR3 plus reference TRBV5-1 and TRBJ2-2, the full variable domain is KAGVTQTPRYLIKTRGQQVTLSCSPISGHRSVSWYQQTPGQGLQFLFEYFSETQRNKGNFPGRFSGRQFSNSRSEMNVSTLELGDSALYLCASSLEAVTGELFFGEGSRLTVL.

The sample holds many counts of this clone. The chain combines TRBV27 with TRBJ2-7, with a tentative D call TRBD2 (6 bases). Per the germline V gene, CDR1 is MNHEY and CDR2 is SMNVEV (reference sequence). CDR3 length: 15 amino acids. The germline V and J ends were trimmed by 3 bases and 3 bases, with 15 bases remaining between them. CDR3 in DNA: TGTGCCAGCAGTTTCGAGGGAGGTTCGGGCTACGAGCAGTACTTC. Encoded protein: CASSFEGGSGYEQYF.

The V and J genes are TRBV29-1 and TRBJ2-1; 8 positions match TRBD1. CDR3 length equals 14 residues. Germline V lookup: CDR1 SQVTM, CDR2 ANQGSEA. The V and J ends lost 5 bases and 0 bases, in that order; junction bases with no gene match: 3. The CDR3 DNA is TGCAGCGTTAGCGACAGGGGCTCCTACAATGAGCAGTTCTTC. Its translation: CSVSDRGSYNEQFF.

The chain is built from TRBV6-6 and TRBJ2-5, with D maybe TRBD2 (6 bases). The CDR3 loop spans 13 amino acids. The germline gives CDR1 MNHNY, CDR2 SVGAGI (reference sequence). Trimming shortened V by 7 bases and J by 5 bases, and 14 bases separated the two germline ends. The DNA of the CDR3 is TGTGCCAGCACCCGGGGGAACTCGGAGACCCAGTACTTC. Protein product: CASTRGNSETQYF.

The chain combines TRBV19 with TRBJ2-7, with a weak D call TRBD1 (6 bases). From germline, CDR1 is LNHDA and CDR2 SQIVND (reference sequence). The CDR3 length is 15 residues. Trimming removed 4 bases from V and 3 bases from J, with 16 bases in between. The CDR3 region has the DNA TGTGCCAGTAGTACGAGACAGGTAGGATACTACGAGCAGTACTTC. Its translation is CASSTRQVGYYEQYF.

The V gene is TRBV28, the J gene TRBJ1-1; 7 bases align to TRBD1. Per germline, CDR1 MDHEN and CDR2 SYDVKM. After removal of 6 bases from V and 0 bases from J, the junction contained 4 bases not matched to a gene. There are 14 residues in the CDR3. Written as DNA, the CDR3 is TGTGCCAGCAGGCGGACAGGATTGAACACTGAAGCTTTCTTT. It yields the protein CASRRTGLNTEAFF.

The sample holds one count of this clone. This rearrangement joins TRBV27 to TRBJ2-1; a weak D match, TRBD2 (6 bases). The CDR3 spans 16 residues. Trimming took off 5 bases at V and 0 bases at J, with 14 bases between the two ends. Germline CDR1 reads MNHEY; CDR2 reads SMNVEV (reference sequence). CDR3 residues: CASSRKGGASYNEQFF. CDR3 DNA: TGTGCCAGCAGTCGCAAAGGCGGGGCCTCCTACAATGAGCAGTTCTTC.

This clone turned up a few times. This sample includes further DNA sequences coding for the same CDR3. The CDR3 sequence: CSVGQGRQPQHF. The CDR3 DNA sequence: TGCAGCGTTGGGCAGGGCAGACAGCCCCAGCATTTT. The gene calls are TRBV29-1 and TRBJ1-5; TRBD1 might be the D (5 bases). The CDR3 sequence is 12 residues long. Germline V CDR1 and CDR2: SQVTM, ANQGSEA. Trimming left V 4 bases short and J 7 bases short, with 11 bases between.

This clone has a handful of counts. This chain links TRBV7-9 with TRBJ2-2; tentative D call: TRBD1 (6 bases). Trimming left V 4 bases short and J 7 bases short, with 16 bases between. Germline loops: CDR1 SEHNR, CDR2 FQNEAQ (reference sequence). CDR3 size: 15 residues. The CDR3 DNA sequence: TGTGCCAGCAGCTCCTCACAGGGTTTGGGCGGGGAGCTGTTTTTT. Protein product: CASSSSQGLGGELFF.

This clone was detected only a few times. V is TRBV7-8 and J is TRBJ2-7, with 9 bases lining up with TRBD1. V was pared by 5 bases and J by 2 bases, with 4 bases of the junction left unmatched. This CDR3 is 14 amino acids long. The germline V gene encodes CDR1 SGHVS and CDR2 FQNEAQ. The CDR3: CASSAGTGTYEQYF. The CDR3 bases are TGTGCCAGCAGCGCCGGGACAGGGACCTACGAGCAGTACTTC.

This clone was counted a few times. The genes are TRBV7-2 and TRBJ2-5; tentative D call: TRBD1 (5 bases). Germline V gene sequence: CDR1 SGHTA, CDR2 FQGNSA. V was cut by 5 bases and J by 2 bases, with 9 bases left in between. This CDR3 is built from 13 residues. CDR3 in DNA: TGTGCCAGCAGCGGGGCGCTACAAGAGACCCAGTACTTC. Its translation: CASSGALQETQYF. Filled out from reference TRBV7-2 and TRBJ2-5, the complete variable domain reads GAGVSQSPSNKVTEKGKDVELRCDPISGHTALYWYRQSLGQGLEFLIYFQGNSAPDKSGLPSDRFSAERTGGSVSTLTIQRTQQEDSAVYLCASSGALQETQYFGPGTRLLVL.

This sequence joins TRBV9 and TRBJ2-7, with a possible D match to TRBD1 (8 bases). Trimming removed 2 bases from V and 5 bases from J, with 17 bases in between. CDR1 is SGDLS and CDR2 is YYNGEE in the germline V gene. The CDR3 sequence is 15 residues long. The CDR3 protein is CASSVRTGGEDEQYF. The CDR3 nucleotides read TGTGCCAGCAGCGTTCGTACAGGGGGGGAAGACGAGCAGTACTTC.

The V gene is TRBV7-8, the J gene TRBJ2-7, with 8 bases aligning to TRBD2. CDR1 and CDR2 from the germline V gene are SGHVS and FQNEAQ. V shed 5 bases and J 3 bases; nucleotides not matched to a gene: 6. The CDR3 is 14 amino acids. The CDR3 sequence: CASSPKGLGYEQYF. In DNA, the CDR3 is TGTGCCAGCAGCCCCAAGGGACTAGGCTACGAGCAGTACTTC.

J is TRBJ1-2 and V is TRBV7-9; D gene uncertain. The CDR3 sequence is 13 residues long. From germline, CDR1 is SEHNR and CDR2 FQNEAQ (reference sequence). V was shortened by 3 bases and J by 2 bases, with 7 bases between the two germline ends. The CDR3 DNA reads TGTGCCAGCAGCTTTGACGGGAACTATGGCTACACCTTC. Its translation: CASSFDGNYGYTF.

The table lists this clone with a few counts. This chain links TRBV2 with TRBJ1-4; D uncertain. V was shortened by 3 bases and J by 7 bases, with 12 bases between the two germline ends. Looked up from germline, CDR1 is SNHLY and CDR2 is FYNNEI. This CDR3 comprises 14 residues. The CDR3 here is CASSDVGGREKLFF. For the CDR3, the DNA is TGTGCCAGCAGTGATGTCGGAGGGCGTGAAAAACTGTTTTTT.

This clone appeared once. The chain carries TRBV10-3 and TRBJ2-7; 10 positions match TRBD2. Germline CDR1 ENHRY, CDR2 SYGVKD. The CDR3 is 13 residues long. J was trimmed by 5 bases and V by 5 bases; bases with no gene match: 3. The CDR3 coding sequence is TGTGCCATCAGTCTAGCGGGGGCTAACGAGCAGTACTTC. Protein: CAISLAGANEQYF.

There are a few counts of this clone. The V and J genes are TRBV25-1 and TRBJ2-7, with no clear D. The CDR3 is 12 amino acids. Trimming shortened V by 3 bases and J by 3 bases, and 6 bases separated the two germline ends. Germline assignment: CDR1 MGHDK and CDR2 SYGVNS. CDR3 region: CASSDSYYEQYF. CDR3 nucleotide sequence: TGTGCCAGCAGTGACAGTTACTACGAGCAGTACTTC.

A few counts support this clone. CDR3 amino acids: CASSWGGTSNEKLFF. The CDR3 nucleotides are TGTGCCAGCAGTTGGGGGGGGACATCAAATGAAAAACTGTTTTTT. This sequence joins TRBV27 and TRBJ1-4, with TRBD1 as a possible D gene (6 bases). Trimming left V 4 bases short and J 5 bases short, with 14 bases between. The CDR3 has 15 amino acids. Germline V gene data show CDR1 as MNHEY and CDR2 as SMNVEV (reference sequence).

This clone appeared many times. This chain connects TRBV29-1 to TRBJ2-5; no clear D gene. Germline values: CDR1 SQVTM, CDR2 ANQGSEA. The CDR3 runs 11 residues. The V gene lost 4 bases and the J gene lost 4 bases, with 7 bases spanning the gap. The CDR3 spells CSVVVLETQYF. Here the CDR3 DNA reads TGCAGCGTTGTTGTCTTAGAGACCCAGTACTTC.